This T cell receptor beta chain appears in the sequencing data of a study of regulatory T cells in long-lasting Graves disease. Study overall: Prior antithyroid drug treatment in newly diagnosed Graves' patients lasted under 3 months.

Study-wide results and limits: More public clonotypes were shared by persistent patients (around 2,500) than by new patients (approximately 1,000).

This clonotype was seen many times. No antigen is known for it. The sample's time point: newly diagnosed GD, antithyroid drugs for less than 3 months. The TCR library was made from RNA extracted from PBMCs. CDR3 regions were amplified by Arm-PCR using iRepertoire HTBI primers to build TCR beta libraries. TCRdb reprocessed the multiplex PCR reads via MiXCR and lists one record per CDR3 protein. Seen here are roughly 400,000 distinct CDR3 sequences, 15% observed once, and the top ten hold about 8.2%. Trimming removed 1 base at V and 6 bases at J, with 6 bases between. Per germline, CDR1 SGHNT and CDR2 YENEEA. This CDR3 comprises 13 residues. These data also formed part of another study, on T cells in Graves' hyperthyroidism and ophthalmopathy. From that second work: Researchers barred patients who had uncontrolled infection, other autoimmune disease, pregnancy or lactation.

The TCR sequence derives from a woman aged 40-49 years with Graves disease. Material: peripheral blood mononuclear cells (PBMCs), obtained at new diagnosis, from a patient treated with antithyroid drugs. This rearrangement joins TRBV11-3 to TRBJ1-4; D is unresolved. The CDR3 nucleotides are TGTGCCAGCAGCTTAGTGGCACATGAAAAACTGTTTTTT. Its protein product is CASSLVAHEKLFF.